This T cell receptor (beta chain) was recorded in a study of T cells in localized non-small cell lung cancer. Germline CDR1 and CDR2: SEHNR and FQNEAQ (reference sequence). V lost 1 base, J lost 6 bases, and 9 bases lay in between. The CDR3 is made up of 13 amino acids. Profiled with immunoSEQ multiplex PCR; TCRdb holds only in-frame clones, not every one. The table includes 20,000 to 25,000 clones, 85% to 90% detected once. The chain links TRBV7-9 to TRBJ1-2; a weak D match, TRBD1 (6 bases). The sequencing here drew on PBMCs, taken before any cancer treatment. The receptor's source is a man between 40 and 70 years old with stage II squamous cell lung carcinoma. The CDR3 DNA reads as TGTGCCAGCAGCTTAGAGGGGGGAAATGGCTACACCTTC. It yields the protein CASSLEGGNGYTF.